These T cell receptor beta chains were read from a single sample in a study of blood T cell repertoires in COVID-19. TCRdb's copy holds only in-frame clones and misses some; the assay was immunoSEQ multiplex PCR. Found here are nearly 400,000 clones, about 90% of them singletons; the top ten hold 1.7%. The sequenced material came from PBMCs or T cells enriched from blood (not recorded which). The receptors come from a woman in her 30s who had recovered from COVID-19. Both conserved end residues are part of each CDR3. A D gene is named only where the DNA matches it firmly. Size values are once, few and many counts, or a class for expanded clones, and some rows have none.

cdr3_nt cdr3_aa clone_size d_call j_call v_call
TGTGCCAGCAGTCCACCGGGACAGACTTCCTACGAGCAGTACTTC CASSPPGQTSYEQYF - TRBD1 TRBJ2-7 TRBV6-5
TGTGCCAGTAGTCCATCCAAGCACAATGAGCAGTTCTTC CASSPSKHNEQFF - - TRBJ2-1 TRBV19
TGTGCCAGCAGCGCCGTCCGCGTAGAAGACAGGGGCGGTTCTGGCTACACCTTC CASSAVRVEDRGGSGYTF - TRBD1 TRBJ1-2 TRBV9
TGCGCCAGCAGGCAGGGGGCTGTCGACGAGCAGTACTTC CASRQGAVDEQYF - TRBD1 TRBJ2-7 TRBV5-1
TGTGCCAGCAGTGAAGGGACAGAGGGGTCCACTTTCTTT CASSEGTEGSTFF - TRBD1 TRBJ1-1 TRBV6-4
TGCAGCGTGAGACCAGGTGGGCGGGTGAACACTGAAGCTTTCTTT CSVRPGGRVNTEAFF - - TRBJ1-1 TRBV29-1
TGCGCCAGCAGCTTGGCCCGGGGGATCGCCAATGAGCAGTTCTTC CASSLARGIANEQFF - - TRBJ2-1 TRBV5-1
TGTGCCAGCAGCTTTGGGCCTAACGATGGCTACACCTTC CASSFGPNDGYTF - - TRBJ1-2 TRBV7-8
TGTGCCTGGAGTTCCGGGACAGGGGTGGTCGAGCAGTACTTC CAWSSGTGVVEQYF - TRBD1 TRBJ2-7 TRBV30
TGCAGCTTACGAGGAGGGGGGGGCAATGGCTACACCTTC CSLRGGGGNGYTF - - TRBJ1-2 TRBV29-1
TGTGCCAGCAGTGAATTTATGACAGGACTGCCCCAGCATTTT CASSEFMTGLPQHF few - TRBJ1-5 TRBV2
TGTGCCAGCAGTTCGTTCCTAGCGGGAGGGCCCCAGTACTTC CASSSFLAGGPQYF - TRBD2 TRBJ2-5 TRBV27
TGTGCCAGCAGCTTAGTGGGACTAGAAGCAGATACGCAGTATTTT CASSLVGLEADTQYF - TRBD2 TRBJ2-3 TRBV7-2
TGTGCCAGCAGCTTAACCGGGGTCTCAGGCACTGAAGCTTTCTTT CASSLTGVSGTEAFF - - TRBJ1-1 TRBV5-6
TGTGCCTGGAGTGCAGGCGGGGGGGCCGAGCAGTACTTC CAWSAGGGAEQYF once TRBD2 TRBJ2-7 TRBV30
TGTGCCAGCAGCATCTACAGGGACCTCCAAGAGACCCAGTACTTC CASSIYRDLQETQYF - - TRBJ2-5 TRBV7-9
TGTGCCAGCAGTGAAGCGGGCGGGGATCAGGGAGTTAGGACTGAAGCTTTCTTT CASSEAGGDQGVRTEAFF - - TRBJ1-1 TRBV6-1
TGTGCCAGCAGTGTGACTAGCGGGAGTTATAATGAGCAGTTCTTC CASSVTSGSYNEQFF - TRBD2 TRBJ2-1 TRBV27
TGTGCCAGCAAACAGTACTCTGGGGCCAACGTCCTGACTTTC CASKQYSGANVLTF - - TRBJ2-6 TRBV2
TGTGCCAGCAGTTCAGGCCACTACGAGCAGTACTTC CASSSGHYEQYF once - TRBJ2-7 TRBV6-5
TGTGCCAGCAGCGTAGGGACTAGCGGGGGGAGGTTGTCCTACAATGAGCAGTTCTTC CASSVGTSGGRLSYNEQFF - TRBD2 TRBJ2-1 TRBV7-2
TGTGCCAGTAGCAGACTAGCGGAGGATACGCAGTATTTT CASSRLAEDTQYF once TRBD2 TRBJ2-3 TRBV19
TGTGCCAGCAGTTTGCTGGCCAATTCACCCCTCCACTTT CASSLLANSPLHF once - TRBJ1-6 TRBV28
TGTGCCAGCAGCGAGGCAGGGGGCCAAAATTCACCCCTCCACTTT CASSEAGGQNSPLHF - TRBD1 TRBJ1-6 TRBV7-9
TGTGCCTGGATTTCGGGACAGGGACGGAGGGGGCAGTACTTC CAWISGQGRRGQYF - TRBD1 TRBJ2-7 TRBV30
TGTGCCAGCAGCTTAGGACAGGCCAATCAGCCCCAGCATTTT CASSLGQANQPQHF - - TRBJ1-5 TRBV7-9
TGTGCCAGCAGCTTAGCGAATCAGGGGGCGAACTATGGCTACACCTTC CASSLANQGANYGYTF - TRBD1 TRBJ1-2 TRBV7-9
TGCGCCAGCAGCCCCCCAGGGCCTAACACTGAAGCTTTCTTT CASSPPGPNTEAFF - - TRBJ1-1 TRBV4-1
TGTGCCAGCACCCGTTCGCGCGGGAGTTTAGCAGGAAACACCATATATTTT CASTRSRGSLAGNTIYF - - TRBJ1-3 TRBV28
TGTGCCAGCAGCGGCCCGGGACAGCCCTACGAGCAGTACTTC CASSGPGQPYEQYF - TRBD1 TRBJ2-7 TRBV11-2
TGTGCCAGCAGCTTTATGGGGACACACCTTAGGAATGAGCAGTTCTTC CASSFMGTHLRNEQFF - - TRBJ2-1 TRBV7-6
TGTGCCAGCAGCCCATCCGGGGGTCGGGGCAATGAGCAGTTCTTC CASSPSGGRGNEQFF few - TRBJ2-1 TRBV13
TGCGCCAGCAGCCAAGGGGGCACAGGTTACGAGCAGTACTTC CASSQGGTGYEQYF few - TRBJ2-7 TRBV4-3
TGTGCCAGTAAGAGGGGGACTGAAGCTTTCTTT CASKRGTEAFF - - TRBJ1-1 TRBV19
TGTGCCAGCAGTTCGCAGGAGGGGACCGAAGCTTTCTTT CASSSQEGTEAFF - - TRBJ1-1 TRBV6-2/TRBV6-3
TGTGCCACCAGTGATTTGCAACGGGGCACTAGCGTCGATGAGCAGTTCTTC CATSDLQRGTSVDEQFF - TRBD2 TRBJ2-1 TRBV24-1
TGTGCCAGCAGCCAGGTTACAGGGGGCGCTCAGCCCCAGCATTTT CASSQVTGGAQPQHF - TRBD1 TRBJ1-5 TRBV7-2
TGTGCCAGCAGCCAAGCTTACGGCGGTGGCTATGGCTACACCTTC CASSQAYGGGYGYTF - - TRBJ1-2 TRBV3-1/TRBV3-2
TGTGCCAGCAGCAAAGGGGGTCAGGGGGAAGATCAGCCCCAGCATTTT CASSKGGQGEDQPQHF once TRBD1 TRBJ1-5 TRBV4-2
TGTGCCAGCAGCTTAGGCGGGACGCAATTGAATGAGCAGTTCTTC CASSLGGTQLNEQFF - - TRBJ2-1 TRBV7-2
TGCAGCGTAGGACAGGGTTTCAATCAGCCCCAGCATTTT CSVGQGFNQPQHF - TRBD1 TRBJ1-5 TRBV29-1
TGTGCCAGCAGCTTAACAGGGGTGGGCACTGAAGCTTTCTTT CASSLTGVGTEAFF - TRBD1 TRBJ1-1 TRBV5-5
TGTGCCACCAGTGACCGGGGAGAGAACTATGGCTACACCTTC CATSDRGENYGYTF once - TRBJ1-2 TRBV24-1
TGTGCCAGCAGTGAATATGGGGGGGGGTCGAACAATGAGCAGTTCTTC CASSEYGGGSNNEQFF - TRBD2 TRBJ2-1 TRBV25-1
TGCAGTGCTAGTACTAGCGCAGAGACCCAGTACTTC CSASTSAETQYF once TRBD2 TRBJ2-5 TRBV20-1
TGCGCCAGCAGCTTTTCCCCCCCAGGGTGGGGTTCGAACACTGAAGCTTTCTTT CASSFSPPGWGSNTEAFF - - TRBJ1-1 TRBV5-1
TGTGCCAGCAGCAGCCGGACAGGGGGACCCTACGAGCAGTACTTC CASSSRTGGPYEQYF - TRBD1 TRBJ2-7 TRBV27
TGTGCTAGTGGTTTGGGTTTACAGGGGCCAGATACGCAGTATTTT CASGLGLQGPDTQYF - TRBD1 TRBJ2-3 TRBV12-5
TGTGCCAGCAGCGCGGACACCGGGGAGCTGTTTTTT CASSADTGELFF - - TRBJ2-2 TRBV9
TGTGCCAGCAGCCTAGGCGGGGCCGAGGAAAAACTGTTTTTT CASSLGGAEEKLFF - - TRBJ1-4 TRBV7-9
TGTGCCAGCATGACTAGCGGGGTCTACGAGCAGTACTTC CASMTSGVYEQYF - TRBD2 TRBJ2-7 TRBV6-6
TGTGCCAGCAGCGTTACAGGGGGCGCAGGGCAGCCCCAGCATTTT CASSVTGGAGQPQHF - TRBD1 TRBJ1-5 TRBV9
TGTGCCAGCAGCTTGACACACAACCCAAAAAACATTCAGTACTTC CASSLTHNPKNIQYF - - TRBJ2-4 TRBV5-6